This record concerns one T cell receptor (beta chain) sequence. Its matching antigen is unknown. This record comes from a study of cytomegalovirus exposure and HLA in healthy donors. In the study overall: Within an early data release were around 87 million unique TCRs drawn from HLA-typed donors. The study, taken as a whole, reports: It was in a later analysis that TCR association rates were seen to vary by HLA locus, highest for DRB1 and lowest for HLA-C.

Primers: 60 Vbeta forward and 13 Jbeta reverse. Sequencing was performed with immunoSEQ multiplex PCR; in TCRdb, only in-frame clones are kept and a portion is missing. The sample shows about 110,000 clones, about 80% of them seen only once. The TCR originated in a woman aged 50 to 60 in good health and CMV-seropositive. Material for sequencing was PBMCs.

In DNA, the CDR3 is TGTGCCACCAGCAGAGGCCCCTTAAGCGGCTACACCTTC. It specifies CATSRGPLSGYTF. The chain joins TRBV15 to TRBJ1-2; D call uncertain. In germline, CDR1 is LNHNV, CDR2 YYDKDF (reference sequence). The V end lost 1 base, the J end lost 8 bases, and 11 bases lay between the germline ends. This CDR3 has 13 residues.